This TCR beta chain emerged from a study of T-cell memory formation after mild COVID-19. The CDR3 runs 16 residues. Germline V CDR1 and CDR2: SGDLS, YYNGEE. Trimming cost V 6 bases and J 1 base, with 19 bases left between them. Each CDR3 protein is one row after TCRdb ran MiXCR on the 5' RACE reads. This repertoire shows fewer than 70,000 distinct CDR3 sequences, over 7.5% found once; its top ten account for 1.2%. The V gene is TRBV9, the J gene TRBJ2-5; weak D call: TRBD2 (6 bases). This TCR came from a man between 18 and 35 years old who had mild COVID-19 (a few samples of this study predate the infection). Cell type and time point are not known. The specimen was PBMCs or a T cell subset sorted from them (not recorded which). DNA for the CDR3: TGTGCCAGCACAAAAAGTGGGGCGGGGAGCCAAGAGACCCAGTACTTC. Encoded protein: CASTKSGAGSQETQYF.